The clone carrying this TCR beta chain showed up just a few times. This sample stems from a study of T-cell memory formation after mild COVID-19. Turning to the study itself: Largely, TCR clusters stayed within a single donor.

The CDR3 totals 14 residues. Germline V gene lookup returns CDR1 KGHSH and CDR2 LQKENI. Trimming pared 1 base from V and 0 bases from J, leaving 5 bases between. Each CDR3 protein is one row after TCRdb ran MiXCR on the 5' RACE reads. The table records roughly 340,000 distinct CDR3 sequences, more than 15% of them present only once. This sequence originates from a young man who had mild COVID-19 (a few samples of this study predate the infection). Cell type and time point are not known. The chain joins TRBV18 to TRBJ2-3; D call uncertain. Sequenced sample: PBMCs or a T cell subset sorted from them (not recorded which). The CDR3, as DNA: TGTGCCAGCTCACCACTCCAGAGCACAGATACGCAGTATTTT. Translating it yields CASSPLQSTDTQYF.